Following are 8 T cell receptor beta chains from one sample sequenced in a study of OX40 agonist ivuxolimab in advanced cancers. Produced via immunoSEQ multiplex PCR; TCRdb's table is partial and in-frame only. The table has tens of thousands of clones, about 91% seen once. Specimen: CD4+ or CD8+ T cells sorted from blood, collected in a trial of the OX40 agonist ivuxolimab. The receptors come from an adult with an advanced solid tumor such as melanoma, head and neck, liver or kidney cancer.

The rearrangement links TRBV5-4 to TRBJ2-2, with TRBD2 matching 7 bases. The CDR3 sequence is 16 residues long. J was trimmed by 4 bases and V by 5 bases; bases with no gene match: 11. CDR1 is SGHNT and CDR2 is YYREEE in the germline V gene (reference sequence). In DNA form, the CDR3 reads TGTGCCAGCAGGGGGTGGGAGGGCCGCGGCACCGGGGAGCTGTTTTTT. Translating gives CASRGWEGRGTGELFF.

The V gene is TRBV28, the J gene TRBJ2-5; D not certain. The V gene's germline CDR1 is MDHEN and CDR2 SYDVKM. V was cut by 2 bases and J by 1 base, with 14 bases left in between. The CDR3 extends over 16 amino acids. The CDR3 spells CASSLGGRVGQETQYF. The CDR3 bases are TGTGCCAGCAGTTTAGGCGGTCGTGTCGGCCAAGAGACCCAGTACTTC.

CDR3 in amino acids: CASSAGHRAPYGYTF. The CDR3 DNA reads as TGTGCCAGCAGCGCGGGACACCGGGCCCCCTATGGCTACACCTTC. The V gene is TRBV7-9, the J gene TRBJ1-2; a possible D gene is TRBD1 (6 bases). This CDR3 is built from 15 residues. V lost 5 bases and J 4 bases, leaving 17 bases between the germline ends. Germline V gene lookup returns CDR1 SEHNR and CDR2 FQNEAQ (reference sequence).

CDR3 coding DNA: TGCGCCAGCAGCTTGGAAAGGGGTTTCGGCAAAAACATTCAGTACTTC. Translation gives CASSLERGFGKNIQYF. This chain links TRBV5-1 with TRBJ2-4; D may be TRBD1 (5 bases). V gave up 0 bases and J gave up 3 bases, with 13 bases separating them. This CDR3 comprises 16 residues. Germline V gives CDR1 SGHRS, CDR2 YFSETQ.

CDR3 sequence (DNA): TGTGCCAGCAGCTACAAACTATCCACAGATACGCAGTATTTT. Protein sequence: CASSYKLSTDTQYF. The genes are TRBV13 and TRBJ2-3, with D unresolved. Trimming left V 4 bases short and J 2 bases short, with 10 bases between. The germline V gene encodes CDR1 PRHDT and CDR2 FYEKMQ (reference sequence). The CDR3 consists of 14 residues.

This chain joins TRBV11-2 and TRBJ1-2; D unresolved. Germline V gene sequence: CDR1 SGHAT, CDR2 FQNNGV. The CDR3 has 14 residues. V lost 2 bases and J lost 2, with 9 bases in between. The CDR3 region has the DNA TGTGCCAGCAGCTTAAACGGTCTAAACTATGGCTACACCTTC. Residues: CASSLNGLNYGYTF.

The rearrangement links TRBV6-6 to TRBJ2-7; no firm D call. CDR1 and CDR2 (germline): MNHNY, SVGAGI (reference sequence). CDR3 length: 12 residues. V was cut by 7 bases and J by 3 bases, with 10 bases left in between. Here the CDR3 reads CASIGQDYEQYF. CDR3 bases: TGTGCCAGCATCGGGCAGGACTACGAGCAGTACTTC.

The chain couples TRBV14 to TRBJ2-2; 7 bases line up with TRBD2. J lost 4 bases, V lost 4 bases, and 21 bases had no gene match. CDR1 SGHDN and CDR2 FVKESK come from the germline V gene. This CDR3 has 20 amino acids. In nucleotides, the CDR3 is TGTGCCAGCAGCCCAAGCTGGGGCGGGAGATCCCCCGTGGGCACCGGGGAGCTGTTTTTT. This gives the protein CASSPSWGGRSPVGTGELFF.